One sample yielded the 14 T cell receptor beta chains listed below, sequenced in a study of lymphopenia after photon versus proton radiotherapy. The method was immunoSEQ multiplex PCR; TCRdb's version includes in-frame clones alone and lacks a portion of them. The sample includes about 33,000 clones, 85% to 90% of them seen just once. Material: peripheral blood, obtained from a patient treated with photon-based radiotherapy. These receptors all stem from a woman in her forties or fifties with pancreatic cancer.

This chain joins TRBV5-1 and TRBJ2-5; 7 nucleotides align to TRBD1. The CDR3 covers 12 residues. V lost 3 bases and J lost 4; bases outside the gene matches: 0. The germline gives CDR1 SGHRS, CDR2 YFSETQ. CDR3: CASSYRGETQYF. The CDR3 DNA sequence: TGCGCCAGCAGCTACAGGGGAGAGACCCAGTACTTC.

V usage is TRBV9 and J usage is TRBJ2-1, with TRBD2 matching over 7 bases. The CDR3 is 13 amino acids. CDR1 and CDR2 from the germline V gene are SGDLS and YYNGEE. The J segment lost 10 bases and the V segment lost 0 bases, leaving 4 bases of the junction unmatched. CDR3 DNA: TGTGCCAGCAGCGTAGACGGGACTACAGAGCAGTTCTTC. Amino acids: CASSVDGTTEQFF.

V gene TRBV9 combines with J gene TRBJ2-2; D not certain. In germline, CDR1 is SGDLS, CDR2 YYNGEE. The length of the CDR3 is 13 residues. Trimming took off 1 base at V and 1 base at J, with 2 bases between the two ends. CDR3 in DNA: TGTGCCAGCAGCGTAAGGAACACCGGGGAGCTGTTTTTT. As protein: CASSVRNTGELFF.

CDR3 bases: TGTGCCAGCAGCCCCCTGGGGACAGGGGTCTACAATGAGCAGTTCTTC. This sequence encodes CASSPLGTGVYNEQFF. The rearrangement joins TRBV7-6 to TRBJ2-1; TRBD1 matches 10 bases. Germline V gene sequence: CDR1 SGHVS, CDR2 FNYEAQ. The CDR3 runs 16 residues. V shed 5 bases, J shed 3 bases, and the junction held 7 bases outside the gene matches.

The V call is TRBV4-3, the J call TRBJ1-1; unclear D gene. The CDR3 runs to 15 residues. Trimming cost V 0 bases and J 0 bases, with 8 bases left between them. The germline CDR1 and CDR2 sequences are LGHNA and YSLEER. The DNA for the CDR3 is TGCGCCAGCAGCCAAGAGCGGGGTCTGAACACTGAAGCTTTCTTT. It yields the protein CASSQERGLNTEAFF.

The gene calls are TRBV4-3 and TRBJ2-2; D unresolved. Trimming took 0 bases from V and 4 from J, leaving 6 bases between them. Germline V CDR1 and CDR2: LGHNA, YSLEER. This CDR3 is 14 amino acids long. In DNA, the CDR3 is TGCGCCAGCAGCCAAGATTGGGGCACCGGGGAGCTGTTTTTT. It translates to CASSQDWGTGELFF.

The chain carries TRBV25-1 and TRBJ2-7; 9 bases map to TRBD1. The CDR3 contains 16 residues. Germline V CDR1 and CDR2: MGHDK, SYGVNS. The junction had 10 bases not matched to a gene; V was cut back by 6 bases and J by 1 base. The CDR3 here is CASRGPPDRGSYEQYF. The CDR3 DNA reads as TGTGCCAGCAGGGGACCGCCGGACAGGGGATCCTACGAGCAGTACTTC.

The chain has TRBV27 and TRBJ1-2; a possible D gene is TRBD1 (5 bases). V was shortened by 6 bases and J by 1 base, with 6 bases between the two germline ends. The CDR3 has 12 amino acids. The germline V gene encodes CDR1 MNHEY and CDR2 SMNVEV (reference sequence). The CDR3 DNA follows: TGTGCCAGCAGCGACAGTAACTATGGCTACACCTTC. Translated, it gives CASSDSNYGYTF.

The chain is built from TRBV13 and TRBJ2-5, with D possibly matching TRBD2 (5 bases). The CDR3 is 13 residues long. Between the trimmed V and J ends, which lost 2 bases and 3 bases, there was a span of 7 bases. The germline gives CDR1 PRHDT, CDR2 FYEKMQ (reference sequence). CDR3 in amino acids: CASSLTGKETQYF. CDR3 sequence (DNA): TGTGCCAGCAGCTTAACGGGGAAAGAGACCCAGTACTTC.

V usage is TRBV7-2 and J usage is TRBJ2-5; the D is unclear. The CDR3 covers 12 residues. Germline CDR1 is SGHTA and CDR2 is FQGNSA. Trimming removed 6 bases at V and 2 bases at J, with 7 bases between. Here the CDR3 DNA reads TGTGCCAGCAGGCGGCTTCAAGAGACCCAGTACTTC. Translation: CASRRLQETQYF.

The rearrangement links TRBV14 to TRBJ2-7, with D maybe TRBD1 (6 bases). The CDR3 has 14 residues. Looked up from germline, CDR1 is SGHDN and CDR2 is FVKESK. The V end was cut by 4 bases, the J end by 2 bases, with 12 bases between. CDR3 DNA: TGTGCCAGCAGCCTAGGACAGCTTACCTACGAGCAGTACTTC. Its protein product is CASSLGQLTYEQYF.

The chain carries TRBV12-1 and TRBJ1-3. TRBV12-1 corresponds to a pseudogene. This CDR3 has 17 residues. The CDR3, as DNA: TGTGCCAGCAGCGCGTACCCCAGGACCCCCTCTGGAAACACCATATATTTT. Protein: CASSAYPRTPSGNTIYF.

In its sample, this clone was seen once. The chain combines TRBV7-9 with TRBJ2-2; 10 bases are a match to TRBD2. V trimming: 4 bases; J trimming: 9 bases; junction bases outside the gene matches: 11. The CDR3 spans 16 residues. Germline V gives CDR1 SEHNR, CDR2 FQNEAQ (reference sequence). CDR3 sequence: CASSSSSGRVGRELFF. Here the CDR3 DNA reads TGTGCCAGCAGCTCCTCTAGCGGGAGAGTGGGCCGGGAGCTGTTTTTT.

This chain uses TRBV6-1 with TRBJ1-4; TRBD1 matches at 7 bases. The CDR3 has 17 residues. V lost 2 bases to trimming and J lost 5 bases; unmatched junction nucleotides: 11. CDR1 and CDR2 (germline): MNHNS, SASEGT. CDR3 residues: CASSERGGGGGNEKLFF. The DNA of the CDR3 is TGTGCCAGCAGTGAAAGGGGTGGTGGAGGGGGCAATGAAAAACTGTTTTTT.